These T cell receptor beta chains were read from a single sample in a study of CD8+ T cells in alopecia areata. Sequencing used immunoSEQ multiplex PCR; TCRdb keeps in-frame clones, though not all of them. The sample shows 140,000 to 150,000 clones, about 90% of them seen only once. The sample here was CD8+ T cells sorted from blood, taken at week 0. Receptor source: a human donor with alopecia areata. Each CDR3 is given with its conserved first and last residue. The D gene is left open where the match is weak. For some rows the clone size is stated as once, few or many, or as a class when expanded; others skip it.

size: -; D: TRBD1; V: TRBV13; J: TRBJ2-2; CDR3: CASSLGQGAIGELFF; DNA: TGTGCCAGCAGCTTAGGCCAGGGGGCGATCGGGGAGCTGTTTTTT
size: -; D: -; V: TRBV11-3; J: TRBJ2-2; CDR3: CASSFIRGNTGELFF; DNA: TGTGCCAGCAGTTTCATCAGGGGTAACACCGGGGAGCTGTTTTTT
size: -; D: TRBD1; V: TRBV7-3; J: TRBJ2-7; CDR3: CASSLSGTGAYEQYF; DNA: TGTGCCAGCAGCTTAAGTGGGACAGGGGCCTACGAGCAGTACTTC
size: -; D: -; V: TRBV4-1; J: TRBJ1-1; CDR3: CASSQSGARNTEAFF; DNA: TGCGCCAGCAGCCAGTCGGGGGCTAGGAACACTGAAGCTTTCTTT
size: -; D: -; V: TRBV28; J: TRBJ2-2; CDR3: CASSLTDNPGELFF; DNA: TGTGCCAGCAGTTTAACAGATAATCCCGGGGAGCTGTTTTTT
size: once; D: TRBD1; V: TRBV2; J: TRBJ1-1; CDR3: CASRTTGGAWLGTEAFF; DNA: TGTGCCAGCAGGACTACAGGGGGCGCGTGGTTAGGCACTGAAGCTTTCTTT
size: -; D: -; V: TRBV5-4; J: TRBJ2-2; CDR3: CASSFGSTGELFF; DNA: TGTGCCAGCAGCTTTGGGAGCACCGGGGAGCTGTTTTTT
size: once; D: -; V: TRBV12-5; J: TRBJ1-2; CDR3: CASAGAADYGYTF; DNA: TGTGCTAGTGCCGGAGCGGCGGACTATGGCTACACCTTC
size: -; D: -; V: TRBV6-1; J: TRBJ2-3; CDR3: CASRARRGSDTQYF; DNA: TGTGCCAGCAGAGCTAGGAGGGGCTCAGATACGCAGTATTTT
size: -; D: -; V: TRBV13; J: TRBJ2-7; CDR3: CASSLRGSLYVEQYF; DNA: TGTGCCAGCAGCTTACGGGGTTCCCTCTACGTGGAGCAGTACTTC
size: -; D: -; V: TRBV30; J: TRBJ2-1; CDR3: CAWTPPDRSYSYNEQFF; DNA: TGTGCCTGGACTCCTCCCGACAGGTCCTACTCCTACAATGAGCAGTTCTTC
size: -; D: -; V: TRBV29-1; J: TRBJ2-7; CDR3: CSVYFVDTTSYEQYF; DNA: TGCAGCGTTTACTTCGTCGACACGACCTCCTACGAGCAGTACTTC
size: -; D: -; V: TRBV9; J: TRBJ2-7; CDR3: CASSVEGPGEQYF; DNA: TGTGCCAGCAGCGTAGAGGGGCCCGGGGAGCAGTACTTC
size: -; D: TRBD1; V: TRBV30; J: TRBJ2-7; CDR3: CAWSPKPGQGNYEQYF; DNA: TGTGCCTGGAGCCCAAAGCCGGGACAGGGAAACTACGAGCAGTACTTC
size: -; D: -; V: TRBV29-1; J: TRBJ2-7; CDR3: CSVQRIDTYEQYF; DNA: TGCAGCGTCCAAAGGATCGACACCTACGAGCAGTACTTC
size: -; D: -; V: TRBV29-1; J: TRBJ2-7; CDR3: CSVEATTASYEQYF; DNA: TGCAGCGTTGAAGCGACGACAGCCTCCTACGAGCAGTACTTC
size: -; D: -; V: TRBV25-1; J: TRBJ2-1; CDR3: CAGSDGGPSHNEQFF; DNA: TGTGCCGGCAGTGACGGCGGACCCTCCCACAATGAGCAGTTCTTC
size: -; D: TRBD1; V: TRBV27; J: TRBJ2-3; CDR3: CASSLQDRGTDTQYF; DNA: TGTGCCAGCAGTTTGCAGGACAGGGGAACAGATACGCAGTATTTT
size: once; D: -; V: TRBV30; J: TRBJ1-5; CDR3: CAWSVRQGGQPQHF; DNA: TGTGCCTGGAGTGTACGTCAGGGAGGTCAGCCCCAGCATTTT
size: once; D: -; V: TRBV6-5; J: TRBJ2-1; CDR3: CASSYSGEQFF; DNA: TGTGCCAGCAGTTACTCCGGTGAGCAGTTCTTC
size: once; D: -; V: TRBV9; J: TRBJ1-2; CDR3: CASSVGLTASINNYGYTF; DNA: TGTGCCAGCAGCGTAGGTTTGACAGCGAGTATCAATAACTATGGCTACACCTTC
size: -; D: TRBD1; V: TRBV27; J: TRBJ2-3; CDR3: CASSSGTGSTDTQYF; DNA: TGTGCCAGCAGTTCAGGGACAGGAAGCACAGATACGCAGTATTTT
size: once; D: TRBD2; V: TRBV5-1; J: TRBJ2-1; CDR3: CASSLASGGHEQFF; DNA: TGCGCCAGCAGCTTGGCTAGCGGGGGCCATGAGCAGTTCTTC
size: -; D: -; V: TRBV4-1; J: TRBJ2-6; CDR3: CASSQGYAGANVLTF; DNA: TGCGCCAGCAGTCAAGGGTATGCTGGGGCCAACGTCCTGACTTTC
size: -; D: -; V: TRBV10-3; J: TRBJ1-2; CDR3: CAISESLRGAYGYTF; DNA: TGTGCCATCAGTGAGTCTTTACGGGGGGCCTATGGCTACACCTTC
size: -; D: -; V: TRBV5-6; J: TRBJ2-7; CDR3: CASSLGGTNYEQYF; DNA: TGTGCCAGCAGCTTGGGAGGCACCAACTACGAGCAGTACTTC
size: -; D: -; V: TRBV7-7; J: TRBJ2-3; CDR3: CASSSEAGASTDTQYF; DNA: TGTGCTAGCAGCTCCGAGGCGGGGGCTAGCACAGATACGCAGTATTTT
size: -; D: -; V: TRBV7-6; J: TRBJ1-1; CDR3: CASSARGGGTEAFF; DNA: TGTGCCAGCAGCGCCCGTGGGGGAGGGACTGAAGCTTTCTTT
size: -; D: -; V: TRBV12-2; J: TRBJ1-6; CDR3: CASRYTVLSSYNSPLHF; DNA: TGTGCAAGTCGCTATACGGTCTTAAGCTCCTATAATTCACCCCTCCACTTT
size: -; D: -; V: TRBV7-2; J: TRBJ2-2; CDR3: CASSPFDRTGELFF; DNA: TGTGCCAGCAGCCCTTTTGACCGCACCGGGGAGCTGTTTTTT
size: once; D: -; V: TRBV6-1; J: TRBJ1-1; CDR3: CASSERVKNTEAFF; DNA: TGTGCCAGCAGTGAAAGGGTAAAGAACACTGAAGCTTTCTTT
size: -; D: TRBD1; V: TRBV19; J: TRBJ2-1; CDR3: CASDPGQGYNEQFF; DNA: TGTGCCAGTGATCCGGGACAGGGCTACAATGAGCAGTTCTTC
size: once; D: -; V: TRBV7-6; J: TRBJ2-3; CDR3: CASSSFQGDSTDTQYF; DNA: TGTGCCAGCAGCTCCTTTCAGGGAGATAGCACAGATACGCAGTATTTT